These 9 T cell receptor beta chains came from one sample sequenced in a study of blood T cell repertoires in COVID-19. TCRdb's copy holds only in-frame clones and misses some; the assay was immunoSEQ multiplex PCR. The sample shows 99,000 or so clones, approximately 81% of them seen only once. Sequenced input: peripheral blood. The origin of the receptors is a man aged 80 or over with acute or convalescent COVID-19.

The chain employs TRBV30 and TRBJ1-6, with unresolved D. The length of the CDR3 is 11 residues. V was trimmed by 1 base and J by 8 bases, leaving 3 bases between them. The germline V gene encodes CDR1 GTSNPN and CDR2 SVGIG (reference sequence). This CDR3 is CAWSADSPLHF. DNA for the CDR3: TGTGCCTGGAGTGCGGATTCACCCCTCCACTTT.

This clone occurred once. V usage is TRBV11-2 and J usage is TRBJ2-7, with TRBD1 matching 9 bases. Germline loops: CDR1 SGHAT, CDR2 FQNNGV. The V gene end was trimmed by 2 bases and the J gene end by 2 bases; junction bases not matched to a gene: 7. CDR3 length: 16 amino acids. CDR3: CASSLQGQGNPYEQYF. Written as DNA, the CDR3 is TGTGCCAGCAGCTTACAGGGACAGGGAAACCCCTACGAGCAGTACTTC.

The chain combines TRBV9 with TRBJ1-5, with 7 bases matching TRBD1. The CDR3 extends over 17 amino acids. J was trimmed by 0 bases and V by 3 bases; bases with no gene match: 9. Per the germline V gene, CDR1 is SGDLS and CDR2 is YYNGEE. The CDR3 loop reads CASSAGGTATSNQPQHF. The CDR3 DNA is TGTGCCAGCAGCGCGGGAGGGACAGCTACTAGCAATCAGCCCCAGCATTTT.

The sample holds a few counts of this clone. This chain joins TRBV28 and TRBJ2-7, with 12 bases matching TRBD2. Unmatched junction bases numbered 7, after V lost 5 bases and J lost 5 bases. The CDR3 runs 15 residues. Germline assignment: CDR1 MDHEN and CDR2 SYDVKM. The CDR3 is CASSPSGRARNEQYF. CDR3 bases: TGTGCCAGCAGTCCTAGCGGGAGGGCCCGAAACGAGCAGTACTTC.

V is TRBV6-5 and J is TRBJ2-7; 8 nucleotides line up with TRBD2. V gave up 6 bases and J gave up 3 bases; unmatched junction bases: 10. Germline V gene data show CDR1 as MNHEY and CDR2 as SVGAGI. The CDR3 length is 15 residues. In nucleotides, the CDR3 is TGTGCCAGCAGCCGTGCCGGGCTAGCGGGCTACGAGCAGTACTTC. Residues: CASSRAGLAGYEQYF.

The V gene is TRBV3-1 (or the pseudogene TRBV3-2), the J gene TRBJ2-1; 10 positions match TRBD2. The V and J ends lost 4 bases and 5 bases, in that order; junction bases with no gene match: 5. The CDR3 length is 15 residues. Looked up from germline, CDR1 is LGHDT and CDR2 is YNNKEL (reference sequence). CDR3 nucleotides: TGTGCCAGCAGCCTAGGGACTAGCGCTAACAATGAGCAGTTCTTC. Its protein is CASSLGTSANNEQFF.

The V call is TRBV28, the J call TRBJ1-1; D remains unclear. CDR1 and CDR2 (germline): MDHEN, SYDVKM. This CDR3 is 13 amino acids long. V was clipped by 5 bases and J by 0 bases, with 7 bases between them. In nucleotides, the CDR3 is TGTGCCAGCAGTACCTCGGTGAACACTGAAGCTTTCTTT. Amino acids: CASSTSVNTEAFF.

The chain is built from TRBV3-1 (or the pseudogene TRBV3-2) and TRBJ2-7; D unresolved. V was clipped by 5 bases and J by 3 bases, with 8 bases between them. CDR1 is LGHDT, CDR2 YNNKEL, per germline (reference sequence). This CDR3 spans 12 amino acids. CDR3 in DNA: TGTGCCAGCAGCTTTCGGGTCTACGAGCAGTACTTC. Its translation: CASSFRVYEQYF.

This clone has more than one count but fewer than ten. The V gene is TRBV2, the J gene TRBJ2-1; no reliable D call. V lost 4 bases, J lost 3 bases, and 7 bases lay in between. Germline CDR1 SNHLY, CDR2 FYNNEI. The CDR3 spans 13 residues. The CDR3 reads CASSAEVYNEQFF. Written as DNA, the CDR3 is TGTGCCAGCAGTGCTGAGGTCTACAATGAGCAGTTCTTC.